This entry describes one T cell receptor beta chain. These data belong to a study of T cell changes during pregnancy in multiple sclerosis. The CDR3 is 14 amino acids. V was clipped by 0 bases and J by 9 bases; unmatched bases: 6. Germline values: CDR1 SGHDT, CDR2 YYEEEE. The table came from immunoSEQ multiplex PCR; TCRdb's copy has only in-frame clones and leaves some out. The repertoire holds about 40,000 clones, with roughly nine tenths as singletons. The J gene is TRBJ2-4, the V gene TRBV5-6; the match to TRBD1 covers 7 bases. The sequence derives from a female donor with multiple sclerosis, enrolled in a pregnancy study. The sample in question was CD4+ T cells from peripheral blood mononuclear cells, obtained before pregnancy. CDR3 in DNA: TGTGCCAGCAGCTTGGAAGGGGGCCGGGGCATTCAGTACTTC. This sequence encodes CASSLEGGRGIQYF. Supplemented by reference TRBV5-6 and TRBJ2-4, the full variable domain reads DAGVTQSPTHLIKTRGQQVTLRCSPKSGHDTVSWYQQALGQGPQFIFQYYEEEERQRGNFPDRFSGHQFPNYSSELNVNALLLGDSALYLCASSLEGGRGIQYFGAGTRLSVL.